This paragraph reports one TCR beta chain. Its specificity is unknown. Time point here: persistent/refractory GD, antithyroid drugs over 5 years with positive TRAb. TCR sequences were obtained from RNA taken from PBMCs. A peripheral blood sample, roughly 8.5 milliliters in volume, was drawn into EDTA tubes. V was pared by 4 bases and J by 6 bases, with 3 bases of the junction left unmatched. This CDR3 has 14 amino acids. CDR1 is SGHAT and CDR2 is FQNNGV in the germline V gene. Construction of the TCR beta libraries employed iRepertoire HTBI primers in conjunction with Arm-PCR of CDR3 regions. TCRdb independently ran MiXCR on the multiplex PCR reads; one entry per CDR3 protein. This sample has roughly 450,000 distinct CDR3 sequences; around 22% occur once, and the top ten carry approximately 25%. The data are from a study of regulatory T cells in long-lasting Graves disease. Study as a whole: Patients met the persistent Graves' disease definition after over 5 years of antithyroid drugs with positive TSH receptor antibodies. Whole-study results and caveats: Persistent disease samples used TRBV28, TRBJ1-2 and TRBJ2-5 preferentially. Persistent patients shared more public clonotypes (about 2,900) than new patients (approximately 900).

The source material was peripheral blood mononuclear cells (PBMCs), sampled when the disease was refractory, from a patient treated with antithyroid drugs. V and J are TRBV11-2 and TRBJ2-2, with TRBD1 matching 9 bases. The receptor was derived from a female donor with Graves disease. The CDR3 spells CASSSQGAPGELFF. The CDR3 DNA follows: TGTGCCAGCAGCTCACAGGGGGCTCCCGGGGAGCTGTTTTTT.